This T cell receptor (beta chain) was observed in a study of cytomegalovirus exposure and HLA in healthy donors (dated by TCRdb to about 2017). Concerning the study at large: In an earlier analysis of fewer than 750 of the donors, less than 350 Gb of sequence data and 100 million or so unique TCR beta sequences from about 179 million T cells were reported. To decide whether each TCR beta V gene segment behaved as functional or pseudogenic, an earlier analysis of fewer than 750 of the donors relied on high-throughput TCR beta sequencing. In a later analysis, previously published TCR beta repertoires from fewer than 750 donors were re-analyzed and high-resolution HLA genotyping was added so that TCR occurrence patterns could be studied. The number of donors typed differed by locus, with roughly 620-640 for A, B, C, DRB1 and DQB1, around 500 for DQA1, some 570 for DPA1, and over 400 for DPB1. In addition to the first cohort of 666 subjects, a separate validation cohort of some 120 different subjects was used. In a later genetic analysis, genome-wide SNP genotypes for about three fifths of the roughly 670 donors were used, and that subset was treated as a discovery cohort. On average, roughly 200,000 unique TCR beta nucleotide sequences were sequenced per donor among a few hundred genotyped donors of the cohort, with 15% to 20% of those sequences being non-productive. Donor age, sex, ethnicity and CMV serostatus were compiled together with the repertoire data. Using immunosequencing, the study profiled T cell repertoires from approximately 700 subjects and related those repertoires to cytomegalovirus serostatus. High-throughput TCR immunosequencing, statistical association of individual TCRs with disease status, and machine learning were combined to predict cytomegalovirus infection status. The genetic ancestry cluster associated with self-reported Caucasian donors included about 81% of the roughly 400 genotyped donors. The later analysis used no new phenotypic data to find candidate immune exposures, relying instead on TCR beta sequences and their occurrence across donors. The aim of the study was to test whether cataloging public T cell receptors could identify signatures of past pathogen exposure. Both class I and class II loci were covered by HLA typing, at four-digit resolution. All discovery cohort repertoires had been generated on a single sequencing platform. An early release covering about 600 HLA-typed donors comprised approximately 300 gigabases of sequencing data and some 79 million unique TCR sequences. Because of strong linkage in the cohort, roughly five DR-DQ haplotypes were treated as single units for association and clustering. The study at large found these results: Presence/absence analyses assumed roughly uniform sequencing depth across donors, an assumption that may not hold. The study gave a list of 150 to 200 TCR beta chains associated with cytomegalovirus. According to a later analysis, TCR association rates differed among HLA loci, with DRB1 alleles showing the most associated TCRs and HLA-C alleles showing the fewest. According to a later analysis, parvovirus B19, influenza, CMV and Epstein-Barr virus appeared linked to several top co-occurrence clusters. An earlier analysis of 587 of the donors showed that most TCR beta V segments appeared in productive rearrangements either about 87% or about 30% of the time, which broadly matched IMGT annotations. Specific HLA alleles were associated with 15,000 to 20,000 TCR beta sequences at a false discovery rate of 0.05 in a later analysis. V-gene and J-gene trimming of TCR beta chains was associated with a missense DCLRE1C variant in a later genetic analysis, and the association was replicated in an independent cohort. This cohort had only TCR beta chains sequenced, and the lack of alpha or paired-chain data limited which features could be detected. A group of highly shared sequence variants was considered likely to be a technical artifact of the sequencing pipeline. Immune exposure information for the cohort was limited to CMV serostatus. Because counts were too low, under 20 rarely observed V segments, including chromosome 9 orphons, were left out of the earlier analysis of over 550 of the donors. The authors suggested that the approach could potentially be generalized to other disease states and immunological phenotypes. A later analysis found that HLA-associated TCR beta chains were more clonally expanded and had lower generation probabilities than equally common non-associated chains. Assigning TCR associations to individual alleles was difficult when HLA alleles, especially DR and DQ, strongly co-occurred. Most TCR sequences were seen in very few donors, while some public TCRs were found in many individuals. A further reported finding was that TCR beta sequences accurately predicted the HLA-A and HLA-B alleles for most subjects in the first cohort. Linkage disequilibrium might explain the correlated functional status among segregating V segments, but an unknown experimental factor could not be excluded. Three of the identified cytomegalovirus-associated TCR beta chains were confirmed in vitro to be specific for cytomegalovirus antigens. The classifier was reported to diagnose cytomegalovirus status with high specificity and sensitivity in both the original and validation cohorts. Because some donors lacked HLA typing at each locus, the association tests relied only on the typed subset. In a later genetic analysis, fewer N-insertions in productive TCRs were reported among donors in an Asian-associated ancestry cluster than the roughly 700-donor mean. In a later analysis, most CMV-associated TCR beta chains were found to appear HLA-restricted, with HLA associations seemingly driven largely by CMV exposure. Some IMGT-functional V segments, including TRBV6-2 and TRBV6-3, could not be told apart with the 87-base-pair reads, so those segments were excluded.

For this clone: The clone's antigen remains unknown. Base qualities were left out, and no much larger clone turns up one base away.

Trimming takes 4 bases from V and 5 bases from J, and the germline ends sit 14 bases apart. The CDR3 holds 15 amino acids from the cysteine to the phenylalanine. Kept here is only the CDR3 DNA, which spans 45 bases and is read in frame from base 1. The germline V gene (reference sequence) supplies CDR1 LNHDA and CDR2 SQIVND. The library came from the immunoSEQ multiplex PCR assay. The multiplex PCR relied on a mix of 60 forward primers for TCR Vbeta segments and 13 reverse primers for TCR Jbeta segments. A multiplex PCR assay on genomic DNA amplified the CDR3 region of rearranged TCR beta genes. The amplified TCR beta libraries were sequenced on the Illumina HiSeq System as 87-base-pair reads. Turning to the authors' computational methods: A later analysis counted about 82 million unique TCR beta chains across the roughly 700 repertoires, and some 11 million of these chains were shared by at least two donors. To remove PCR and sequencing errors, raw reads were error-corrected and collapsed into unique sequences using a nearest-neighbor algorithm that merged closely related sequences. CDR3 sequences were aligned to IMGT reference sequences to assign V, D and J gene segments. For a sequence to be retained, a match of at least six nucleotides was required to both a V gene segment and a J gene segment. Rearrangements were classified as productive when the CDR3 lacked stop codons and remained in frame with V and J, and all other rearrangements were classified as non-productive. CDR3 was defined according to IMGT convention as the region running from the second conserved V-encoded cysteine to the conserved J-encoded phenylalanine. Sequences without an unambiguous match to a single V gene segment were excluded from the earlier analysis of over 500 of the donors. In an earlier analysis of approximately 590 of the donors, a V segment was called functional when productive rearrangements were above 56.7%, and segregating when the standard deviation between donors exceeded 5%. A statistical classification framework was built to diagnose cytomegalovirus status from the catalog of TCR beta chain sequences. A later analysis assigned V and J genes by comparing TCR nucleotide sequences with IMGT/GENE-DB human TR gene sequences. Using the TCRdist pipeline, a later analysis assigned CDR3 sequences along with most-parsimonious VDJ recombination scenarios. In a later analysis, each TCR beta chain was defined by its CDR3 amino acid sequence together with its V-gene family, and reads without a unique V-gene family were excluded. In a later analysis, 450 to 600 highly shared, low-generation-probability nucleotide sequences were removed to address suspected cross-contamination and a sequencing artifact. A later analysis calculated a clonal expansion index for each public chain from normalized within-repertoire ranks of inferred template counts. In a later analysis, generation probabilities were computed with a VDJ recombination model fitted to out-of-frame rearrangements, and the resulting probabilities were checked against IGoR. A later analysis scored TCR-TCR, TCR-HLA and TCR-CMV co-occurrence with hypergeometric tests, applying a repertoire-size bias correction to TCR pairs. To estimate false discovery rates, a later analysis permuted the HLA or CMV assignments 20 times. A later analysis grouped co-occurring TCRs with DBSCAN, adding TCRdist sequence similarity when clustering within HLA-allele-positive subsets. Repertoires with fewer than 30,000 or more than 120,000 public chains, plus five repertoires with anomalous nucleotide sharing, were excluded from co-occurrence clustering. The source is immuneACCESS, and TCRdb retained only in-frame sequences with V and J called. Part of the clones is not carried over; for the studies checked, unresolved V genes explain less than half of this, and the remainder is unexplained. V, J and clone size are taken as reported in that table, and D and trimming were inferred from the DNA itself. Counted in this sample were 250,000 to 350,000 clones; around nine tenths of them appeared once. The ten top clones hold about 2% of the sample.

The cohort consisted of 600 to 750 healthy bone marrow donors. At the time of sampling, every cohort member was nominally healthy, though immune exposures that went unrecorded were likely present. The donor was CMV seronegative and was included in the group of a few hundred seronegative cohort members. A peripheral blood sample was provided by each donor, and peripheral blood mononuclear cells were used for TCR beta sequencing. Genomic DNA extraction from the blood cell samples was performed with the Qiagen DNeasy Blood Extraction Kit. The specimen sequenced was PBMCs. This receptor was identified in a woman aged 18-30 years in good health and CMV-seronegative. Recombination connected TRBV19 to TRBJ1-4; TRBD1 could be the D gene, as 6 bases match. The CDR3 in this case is CASSTSDSHNEKLFF. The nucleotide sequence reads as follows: TGTGCCAGTAGTACTTCGGACAGCCACAATGAAAAACTGTTTTTT.